These T cell receptor beta chains were read from a single sample in a study of cytomegalovirus exposure and HLA in healthy donors. Sequencing was performed with immunoSEQ multiplex PCR; in TCRdb, only in-frame clones are kept and a portion is missing. The sample carries roughly 200,000 clones, less than 85% recorded once. Sequencing was done on a sample of PBMCs. Receptors originate from a boy between 10 and 17 years old in good health and CMV-seronegative. Both conserved end residues are part of each CDR3. Fields, in order: V gene, D gene, J gene, CDR3 DNA, CDR3 protein. D genes are given only for firm matches.

TRBV19	TRBD1	TRBJ2-1	TGTGCCAGTAGCCTGACAGGGTATGAGCAGTTCTTC	CASSLTGYEQFF
TRBV30	NA	TRBJ1-5	TGTGCCTGGAGGGGAGCGGGGAATCAGCCCCAGCATTTT	CAWRGAGNQPQHF
TRBV2	NA	TRBJ1-2	TGTGCCAGCAGTTTATATGGCTACACCTTC	CASSLYGYTF
TRBV30	TRBD2	TRBJ2-3	TGTGCCTGGAGTCAGGGTAGCGGGAGGACAAATACGCAGTATTTT	CAWSQGSGRTNTQYF
TRBV4-3	TRBD1	TRBJ2-1	TGCGCCAGCAGCTCCTCATTCTCAAGGACAGGGGGCTACAATGAGCAGTTCTTC	CASSSSFSRTGGYNEQFF
TRBV7-2	NA	TRBJ1-2	TGTGCCAGCAGCCCAGACATTTCGTATGGCTACACCTTC	CASSPDISYGYTF
TRBV11-3	TRBD2	TRBJ2-1	TGTGCCAGCACGGCGGGAGAAGGCTCCTACAATGAGCAGTTCTTC	CASTAGEGSYNEQFF
TRBV6-5	NA	TRBJ2-7	TGTGCCAGCAGTCTACGGACAGACTACTACGAGCAGTACTTC	CASSLRTDYYEQYF
TRBV7-5	NA	TRBJ2-7	TGTGCCAGAAGCTTAGCGCGGGGTGTTGACTACGAGCAGTACTTC	CARSLARGVDYEQYF
TRBV11-2	NA	TRBJ2-3	TGTGCCAGCAGCTCCAACACAGATACGCAGTATTTT	CASSSNTDTQYF